The present entry profiles one T cell receptor beta chain with its context. Researchers used 5'RACE with constant-segment primers to make TCR alpha and TCR beta cDNA libraries that carry sample barcodes and UMIs. MiXCR was run by TCRdb on the 5' RACE reads, yielding one entry per CDR3 protein. This table holds about 350,000 distinct CDR3 sequences, around 28% found once. This record comes from a study of T-cell memory formation after mild COVID-19. The CDR3 length is 13 residues. Trimming took off 4 bases at V and 5 bases at J, with 11 bases between the two ends. This TCR was recovered from an adult woman who had mild COVID-19 (a few samples of this study predate the infection). Cell type and time point are not known. The specimen was PBMCs or a T cell subset sorted from them (not recorded which). The V and J genes are TRBV12-3 or TRBV12-4 and TRBJ1-1, with a possible D match to TRBD1 (6 bases). The CDR3 spells CASSYNQGTEAFF. The CDR3 coding sequence is TGTGCCAGCAGTTACAACCAGGGGACTGAAGCTTTCTTT.